The clone carrying this T cell receptor beta chain came up once. This CDR3 has 14 residues. V was clipped by 6 bases and J by 4 bases, with 11 bases between them. Germline loops: CDR1 SGHRS, CDR2 YFSETQ. Original processing methods: Amplification with reference gene primers provided the estimates of nucleated cell counts. The protocol was immunoSEQ multiplex PCR, while the TCRdb copy is restricted to in-frame clones and leaves out a portion. V and J calls and clone size are copied from that table; D and trimming were computed from the DNA. The sample includes hundreds of thousands of clones, under 90% seen only once; the top ten take roughly 4.2%. This entry belongs to a study of blood T cell repertoires in COVID-19.

This clonotype originated in a man aged 45-65 years with acute or convalescent COVID-19. This sequence joins TRBV5-1 and TRBJ2-6; possible D gene TRBD1, 6 bases. The sequenced sample consisted of peripheral blood. For the CDR3, the DNA is TGCGCCAGCAACAGGGAGAGCGGGGCCAACGTCCTGACTTTC. It is translated as CASNRESGANVLTF.